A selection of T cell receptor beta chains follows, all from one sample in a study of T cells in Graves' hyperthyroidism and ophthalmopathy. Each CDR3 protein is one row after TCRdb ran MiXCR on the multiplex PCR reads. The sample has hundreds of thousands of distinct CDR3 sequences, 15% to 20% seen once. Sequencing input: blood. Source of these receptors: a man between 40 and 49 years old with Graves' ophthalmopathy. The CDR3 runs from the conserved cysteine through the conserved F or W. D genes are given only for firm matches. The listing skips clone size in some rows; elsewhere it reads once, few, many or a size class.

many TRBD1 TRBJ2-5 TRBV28 CASSLFLAPGQNKETQYF TGTGCCAGCAGTTTATTCTTAGCTCCGGGACAGAATAAAGAGACCCAGTACTTC
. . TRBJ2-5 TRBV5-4 CASSLVAGAVETQYF TGTGCCAGCAGCTTGGTGGCGGGGGCCGTGGAGACCCAGTACTTC
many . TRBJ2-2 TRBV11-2 CASSFVGETNTGELFF TGTGCCAGCAGCTTTGTGGGGGAAACGAACACCGGGGAGCTGTTTTTT
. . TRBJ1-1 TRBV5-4 CATRQIMNTEAFF TGTGCCACTCGACAGATAATGAACACTGAAGCTTTCTTT
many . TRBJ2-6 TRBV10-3 CAISESGTGSSGANVLTF TGTGCCATCAGTGAGTCAGGAACAGGAAGCTCTGGGGCCAACGTCCTGACTTTC
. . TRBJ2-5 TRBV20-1 CSARGQGQETQYF TGCAGTGCTAGAGGGCAGGGCCAAGAGACCCAGTACTTC
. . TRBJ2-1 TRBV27 CASSLRAETRHNVQFF TGTGCCAGCAGTTTAAGAGCTGAGACTAGACACAATGTGCAGTTCTTC
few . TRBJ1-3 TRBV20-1 CSARRSSGNTIYF TGCAGTGCTAGACGGTCCTCTGGAAACACCATATATTTT
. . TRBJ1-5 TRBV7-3 CASTLLRFSNQPQHF TGTGCCAGCACCCTCCTCAGATTTAGCAATCAGCCCCAGCATTTT
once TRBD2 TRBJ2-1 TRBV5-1 CATGTSGRGHEQFF TGCGCCACAGGGACTAGCGGGAGAGGGCATGAGCAGTTCTTC
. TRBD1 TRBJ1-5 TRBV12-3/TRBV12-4 CASSLRDRVSNQPQHF TGTGCCAGCAGTTTGCGGGACAGGGTTAGCAATCAGCCCCAGCATTTT
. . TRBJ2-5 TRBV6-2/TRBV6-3 CASSSRGRGGRETQYF TGTGCCAGCAGTTCCCGGGGGCGGGGAGGACGAGAGACCCAGTACTTC
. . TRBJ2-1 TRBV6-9 CASSYLPQRNEQFF TGTGCCAGCAGTTACCTACCTCAGAGGAATGAGCAGTTCTTC
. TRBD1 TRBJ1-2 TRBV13 CASSRPGQRIANYGYTF TGCGCCAGCAGCCGACCGGGACAGCGAATCGCTAACTATGGCTACACCTTC
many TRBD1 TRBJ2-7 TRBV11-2 CASSLSDRLYEQYF TGTGCCAGCAGCTTATCGGACAGGCTCTACGAGCAGTACTTC
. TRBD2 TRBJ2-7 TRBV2 CASSSGGAREQYF TGTGCCAGCAGTAGCGGGGGGGCAAGGGAGCAGTACTTC
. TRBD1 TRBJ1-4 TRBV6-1 CAARQGTNEKLFF TGTGCCGCCCGACAGGGAACTAATGAAAAACTGTTTTTT
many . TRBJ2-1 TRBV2 CASTLIPGNEQFF TGTGCCAGCACTCTCATCCCCGGGAATGAGCAGTTCTTC
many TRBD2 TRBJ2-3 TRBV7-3 CASSLAGAADTQYF TGTGCCAGCAGCTTAGCGGGAGCTGCAGATACGCAGTATTTT
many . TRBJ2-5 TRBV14 CASSLGGMGVETQYF TGTGCCAGCAGCCTGGGCGGGATGGGCGTAGAGACCCAGTACTTC
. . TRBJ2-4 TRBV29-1 CSVVLAKNIQYF TGCAGCGTTGTTTTAGCCAAAAACATTCAGTACTTC
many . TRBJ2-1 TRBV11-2 CASSLTRNEQFF TGTGCCAGCAGCTTGACAAGGAATGAGCAGTTCTTC
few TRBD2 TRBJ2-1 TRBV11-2 CASSPLGTSGRGHEQFF TGTGCCAGCAGCCCCCTCGGGACTAGCGGGAGAGGGCATGAGCAGTTCTTC
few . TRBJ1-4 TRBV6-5 CASSLREKLFF TGTGCCAGCAGTTTGAGGGAAAAACTGTTTTTT
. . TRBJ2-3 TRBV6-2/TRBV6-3 CASTHLDTQYF TGTGCCAGCACCCATTTGGATACGCAGTATTTT
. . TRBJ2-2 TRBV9 CASSVAPTGTGELFF TGTGCCAGCAGCGTAGCTCCGACGGGGACCGGGGAGCTGTTTTTT
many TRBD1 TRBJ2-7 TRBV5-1 CASSLEGGTGDYEQYF TGCGCCAGCAGCCTCGAGGGAGGGACAGGGGACTACGAGCAGTACTTC
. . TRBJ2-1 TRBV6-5 CASSYSYGSGGEQFF TGTGCCAGCAGTTACTCGTACGGGAGTGGGGGTGAGCAGTTCTTC
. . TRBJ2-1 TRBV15 CATSRDRPGMQFF TGTGCCACCAGCAGAGATCGTCCGGGAATGCAGTTCTTC
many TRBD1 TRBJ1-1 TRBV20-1 CSALPNRGGMNTEAFF TGCAGTGCTCTCCCCAACAGGGGGGGTATGAACACTGAAGCTTTCTTT
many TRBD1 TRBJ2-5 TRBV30 CAWSARQGKREETQYF TGTGCCTGGAGTGCCCGACAGGGGAAGAGGGAAGAGACCCAGTACTTC
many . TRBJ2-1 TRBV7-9 CASSRGDNEQFF TGTGCCAGCAGCCGAGGGGACAATGAGCAGTTCTTC
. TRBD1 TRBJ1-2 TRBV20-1 CSARVDREFDGYTF TGCAGTGCTAGAGTTGACAGGGAATTTGATGGCTACACCTTC
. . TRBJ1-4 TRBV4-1 CASSQGAALREKLFF TGCGCCAGCAGCCAAGGGGCCGCCTTGAGGGAAAAACTGTTTTTT
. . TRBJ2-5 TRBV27 CASSLDHLRGRETQYF TGTGCCAGCAGTTTAGATCACCTGCGGGGGCGGGAGACCCAGTACTTC
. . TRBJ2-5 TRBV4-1 CASSQDQDFRAETQYF TGCGCCAGCAGCCAAGATCAAGACTTCAGGGCAGAGACCCAGTACTTC
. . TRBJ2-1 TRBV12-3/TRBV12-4 CASSPYSGLAQFF TGTGCCAGCAGTCCCTATTCCGGCCTGGCCCAGTTCTTC
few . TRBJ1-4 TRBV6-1 CASSHPSANEKLFF TGTGCCAGCAGTCATCCCTCCGCTAATGAAAAACTGTTTTTT
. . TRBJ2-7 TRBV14 CASSRPGLTYEQYF TGTGCCAGCAGCCGTCCCGGCCTCACCTACGAGCAGTACTTC
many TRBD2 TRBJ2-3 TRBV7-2 CASSFFREVGDTQYF TGTGCCAGCAGCTTTTTTCGGGAGGTGGGGGATACGCAGTATTTT
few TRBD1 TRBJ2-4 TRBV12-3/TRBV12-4 CASSRQGGGNGIQYF TGTGCCAGCAGCCGACAGGGGGGAGGTAATGGCATTCAGTACTTC
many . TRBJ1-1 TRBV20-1 CSASYGRNTEAFF TGCAGTGCTAGTTACGGGAGGAACACTGAAGCTTTCTTT
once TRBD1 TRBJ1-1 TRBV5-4 CASSTQTGGRANTEAFF TGTGCCAGCAGCACCCAGACAGGGGGGAGGGCGAACACTGAAGCTTTCTTT
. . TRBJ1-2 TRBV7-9 CASSAEYYGYTF TGTGCCAGCAGCGCCGAATACTATGGCTACACCTTC
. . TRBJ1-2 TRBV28 CASSSSSRGYTF TGTGCCAGCAGTTCCTCTAGCCGCGGCTACACCTTC
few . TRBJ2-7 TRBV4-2 CASSQEGTHTYEQYF TGTGCCAGCAGCCAAGAGGGAACGCATACCTACGAGCAGTACTTC
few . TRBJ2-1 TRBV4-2 CASSQEPWQPNSFNEQFF TGTGCCAGCAGCCAAGAGCCTTGGCAGCCGAACTCCTTCAATGAGCAGTTCTTC
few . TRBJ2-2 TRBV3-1 CASSQAGPLFANTGELFF TGTGCCAGCAGCCAAGCCGGACCGCTATTCGCGAACACCGGGGAGCTGTTTTTT
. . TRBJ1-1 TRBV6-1 CASIPPGPDTEAFF TGTGCCAGCATTCCTCCTGGGCCGGACACTGAAGCTTTCTTT
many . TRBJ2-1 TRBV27 CATRDIGSYNEQFF TGTGCCACCCGGGACATCGGCTCCTACAATGAGCAGTTCTTC
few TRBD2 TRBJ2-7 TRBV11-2 CASSEEASGRVYEQYF TGTGCCAGCAGCGAAGAGGCTAGCGGGAGGGTCTACGAGCAGTACTTC
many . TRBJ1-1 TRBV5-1 CASSLLGGNTEAFF TGCGCCAGCAGCTTGTTGGGGGGGAACACTGAAGCTTTCTTT
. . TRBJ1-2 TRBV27 CASSLSRGGASENTF TGTGCCAGCAGTTTATCGAGGGGGGGGGCGTCGGAGAACACCTTC